Below are 6 T cell receptor beta chains sequenced from a single sample in a study of tumor-infiltrating lymphocytes in primary liver carcinoma. From 400 to 550 ng total RNA, TCR beta cDNA was generated with a primer in the constant region. Three rounds of nested multiplex PCR with slightly modified ARM-PCR produced TCR beta libraries. TRBV1-TRBV30 forward primers and a C-beta reverse primer were used in the first two PCR rounds, which each ran for ten to eleven cycles. TCRdb re-derived calls from the multiplex PCR reads in MiXCR, one entry per CDR3 protein. The table has approximately 300,000 distinct CDR3 sequences, approximately 60% seen once. Researchers drew blood RNA from unsorted whole blood and extracted germline DNA as well. The sample was peripheral blood. The receptors shown here come from a man aged 40-49 years with primary liver carcinoma and hepatitis B virus infection.

Notes on this clonotype: One end of the junction fails to match germline, which may point to a read error. The rearrangement links TRBV11-3 to TRBJ2-7; 8 nucleotides align to TRBD2. This CDR3 contains 13 residues. CDR1 SGHNT and CDR2 YENEEA come from the germline V gene. This chain's CDR3 is CASSLVAGGKHYF. CDR3 DNA sequence: TGTGCCAGCAGCTTAGTGGCGGGAGGCAAGCACTACTTC.

A word on this clonotype: This may stem from a read error, because a much larger clone lies one nucleotide away. The gene calls are TRBV4-2 and TRBJ1-6; 7 positions agree with TRBD1. In germline, CDR1 is LGHNA, CDR2 YNFKEQ. The length of the CDR3 is 15 residues. The CDR3 DNA is TGTACCAGCAGCCAAGCCTCACAGGGGACTTCACCCCTCCACTTT. Its protein product is CTSSQASQGTSPLHF.

Concerning this clonotype: This CDR3 fails to terminate in the conserved phenylalanine or tryptophan, so it likely reflects a read error. The rearrangement links TRBV11-1 to TRBJ2-1; D remains unclear. Germline V lookup: CDR1 SGHAT, CDR2 FQDESV (reference sequence). This CDR3 spans 18 amino acids. CDR3 sequence reads: CASSLLAGADRSYNEQFL. Here the CDR3 DNA reads TGTGCAAGCAGCTTACTCGCTGGCGCGGATCGCTCCTACAATGAGCAGTTCCTC.

The table lists this clonotype with many counts. V gene TRBV29-1 combines with J gene TRBJ1-5; D is undetermined. The germline V gene encodes CDR1 SQVTM and CDR2 ANQGSEA. The V end lost 4 bases, the J end lost 3 bases, and 7 bases lay between the germline ends. The CDR3 is made up of 12 amino acids. This CDR3 is CSVGDPNQPQHF. The CDR3 nucleotides read TGCAGCGTTGGGGATCCCAATCAGCCCCAGCATTTT.

About this clonotype: An end of the junction differs from the germline gene, which may be a read error. The V call is TRBV7-9, the J call TRBJ1-2, with TRBD1 identical over 11 bases. This CDR3 is built from 14 residues. Germline V gene data show CDR1 as SEHNR and CDR2 as FQNEAQ (reference sequence). This CDR3 is CTSRWDRGSHGYTF. Written as DNA, the CDR3 is TGTACCAGCAGATGGGACAGGGGGTCTCATGGTTACACCTTC.

This clonotype was seen just once. The chain has TRBV5-1 and TRBJ2-5; D is undetermined. The CDR3 is made up of 12 amino acids. Looked up from germline, CDR1 is SGHRS and CDR2 is YFSETQ. Trimming stripped 4 bases from V and 5 bases from J, with 9 bases between. CDR3 nucleotide sequence: TGCGCCAGCAGCGCGGAAGCGGAGACCCAGTACTTC. This encodes CASSAEAETQYF.